The 20 T cell receptor beta chains given below trace back to one sample, sequenced in a study of shared clonotypes between healthy human individuals. Produced via immunoSEQ multiplex PCR; TCRdb's table is partial and in-frame only. The sample consists of under 2,500,000 clones, more than 90% of them appearing once. Sequencing was carried out using naive CD4+ T cells sorted from blood. The sample's subset: CD45RA+ positively selected. The receptors shown here come from a man between 18 and 29 years old in good health.

The CDR3 protein is CASSEQGAPYGYTF. As DNA, the CDR3 is TGCGCCAGCAGCGAACAGGGGGCGCCTTATGGCTACACCTTC. The J gene is TRBJ1-2, the V gene TRBV5-1; the match to TRBD1 covers 9 bases. The V segment lost 4 bases and the J segment 5 bases; nucleotides outside the gene matches: 6. This CDR3 has 14 residues. Per the germline V gene, CDR1 is SGHRS and CDR2 is YFSETQ.

V and J are TRBV5-1 and TRBJ2-1, with 8 positions matching TRBD2. With 0 bases clipped from V and 5 bases from J, the junction kept 7 bases outside the gene matches. CDR1 SGHRS and CDR2 YFSETQ come from the germline V gene. The CDR3 is 16 amino acids. As DNA, the CDR3 is TGCGCCAGCAGCTTGGAAGGCGGGAGGCCCCACAATGAGCAGTTCTTC. This translates into CASSLEGGRPHNEQFF.

This chain links TRBV7-9 with TRBJ1-2; 10 nucleotides match TRBD1. The J segment lost 2 bases and the V segment lost 2 bases, leaving 5 bases of the junction unmatched. Germline CDR1 SEHNR, CDR2 FQNEAQ (reference sequence). This CDR3 region has 16 residues. The CDR3, as DNA: TGTGCCAGCAGCTTACGGGACAGGGGTTCAAACTATGGCTACACCTTC. Translating gives CASSLRDRGSNYGYTF. Supplemented by reference TRBV7-9 and TRBJ1-2, the full variable domain reads DTGVSQNPRHKITKRGQNVTFRCDPISEHNRLYWYRQTLGQGPEFLTYFQNEAQLEKSRLLSDRFSAERPKGSFSTLEIQRTEQGDSAMYLCASSLRDRGSNYGYTFGSGTRLTVV.

The chain has TRBV5-4 and TRBJ2-3, with 7 bases matching TRBD2. The CDR3 loop spans 16 amino acids. The J segment lost 3 bases and the V segment lost 2 bases, leaving 9 bases of the junction unmatched. Germline CDR1 reads SGHNT; CDR2 reads YYREEE (reference sequence). The CDR3 bases are TGTGCCAGCAGCTTACCCTCCGGGACTATGACAGATACGCAGTATTTT. Protein product: CASSLPSGTMTDTQYF.

V usage is TRBV1 and J usage is TRBJ2-7; TRBD2 reflects the table's D call only, with no check against the DNA. TRBV1 is a listed pseudogene. The CDR3 is made up of 16 amino acids. The CDR3 DNA reads TGCACCAGCAGCCAAACTCTGGGGACTGTCTCTTACGAGCAGTACTTC. Translating it yields CTSSQTLGTVSYEQYF.

The CDR3 sequence: CASSLDPSKGYEQYF. The DNA for the CDR3 is TGTGCCAGCAGCTTAGATCCAAGCAAGGGCTACGAGCAGTACTTC. The chain uses TRBV11-2 and TRBJ2-7; D unclear. V lost 0 bases and J lost 3, with 12 bases in between. The CDR3 runs to 15 residues. Germline assignment: CDR1 SGHAT and CDR2 FQNNGV.

The J gene is TRBJ2-7, the V gene TRBV5-1; D is unclear. Germline V gene lookup returns CDR1 SGHRS and CDR2 YFSETQ. V lost 0 bases, J lost 3 bases, and 10 bases lay in between. This CDR3 spans 14 amino acids. CDR3 DNA: TGCGCCAGCAGCTTGGCTGAGTACAGCTACGAGCAGTACTTC. Its translation: CASSLAEYSYEQYF. Full variable domain (remainder filled in from reference TRBV5-1 and TRBJ2-7): KAGVTQTPRYLIKTRGQQVTLSCSPISGHRSVSWYQQTPGQGLQFLFEYFSETQRNKGNFPGRFSGRQFSNSRSEMNVSTLELGDSALYLCASSLAEYSYEQYFGPGTRLTVT.

J is TRBJ1-3 and V is TRBV18; D not certain. The germline V gene encodes CDR1 KGHSH and CDR2 LQKENI. This CDR3 has 16 amino acids. The ends were cut back, 1 base at V and 2 bases at J, with 12 bases in the middle. This CDR3 is CASSPQRVPAGNTIYF. For the CDR3, the DNA is TGTGCCAGCTCACCACAGCGGGTCCCAGCTGGAAACACCATATATTTT.

The chain links TRBV7-3 to TRBJ2-3; D unclear. The CDR3 totals 11 residues. Trimming shortened V by 4 bases and J by 6 bases, and 5 bases separated the two germline ends. Germline V gene sequence: CDR1 SGHTA, CDR2 FQGTGA. The CDR3 DNA follows: TGTGCCAGCAGCTACGGGGATACGCAGTATTTT. This sequence encodes CASSYGDTQYF.

The J gene is TRBJ2-1, the V gene TRBV10-3; 8 bases align to TRBD1. The CDR3 totals 15 residues. CDR1 is ENHRY, CDR2 SYGVKD, per germline. J was trimmed by 4 bases and V by 6 bases; bases with no gene match: 8. This CDR3 reads CAISAGTGNYNEQFF. The CDR3 DNA reads as TGTGCCATCAGCGCCGGGACAGGTAATTACAATGAGCAGTTCTTC.

This clone occurred a few times. This chain uses TRBV6-5 with TRBJ2-7; maybe TRBD2 (6 bases). V lost 2 bases and J 0 bases, leaving 8 bases between the germline ends. Germline CDR1 and CDR2: MNHEY and SVGAGI. The CDR3 loop spans 14 amino acids. CDR3 nucleotides: TGTGCCAGCAGTTACGACGGGAGCTCCTACGAGCAGTACTTC. Translating gives CASSYDGSSYEQYF.

The rearrangement uses TRBV9 and TRBJ1-3, with D perhaps matching TRBD1 (5 bases). Germline assignment: CDR1 SGDLS and CDR2 YYNGEE. The V and J ends lost 0 bases and 4 bases respectively, with 20 bases between them. This CDR3 comprises 18 residues. In DNA form, the CDR3 reads TGTGCCAGCAGCGTAGGTTTACCCTACGGGGGACGCGGAAACACCATATATTTT. Its translation is CASSVGLPYGGRGNTIYF.

The chain carries TRBV11-2 and TRBJ2-1; 13 bases agree with TRBD2. The CDR3 is 15 residues long. Trimming took 1 base from V and 12 from J; bases not matched to a gene: 6. Germline loops: CDR1 SGHAT, CDR2 FQNNGV. Here the CDR3 DNA reads TGTGCCAGCAGCTTAGGGGGACTAGCGGGGTCTGGGCAGTTCTTC. It specifies CASSLGGLAGSGQFF.

This clone was observed a single time. The rearrangement joins TRBV29-1 to TRBJ2-2; no firm D call. With 2 bases removed from V and 6 bases from J, the gap between germline ends came to 10 bases. Germline V gene lookup returns CDR1 SQVTM and CDR2 ANQGSEA. The CDR3 totals 13 residues. The CDR3 spells CSVESPVAGELFF. The CDR3 region has the DNA TGCAGCGTTGAATCACCAGTGGCCGGGGAGCTGTTTTTT.

The chain combines TRBV5-4 with TRBJ2-3; D not certain. This CDR3 spans 13 amino acids. Germline loops: CDR1 SGHNT, CDR2 YYREEE (reference sequence). The V gene lost 7 bases and the J gene lost 2 bases, with 11 bases spanning the gap. CDR3 region: CASGARATDTQYF. CDR3 nucleotides: TGTGCCAGCGGTGCTAGGGCCACAGATACGCAGTATTTT.

The chain links TRBV5-1 to TRBJ2-7, with D maybe TRBD2 (6 bases). The germline gives CDR1 SGHRS, CDR2 YFSETQ. The CDR3 length is 15 residues. The V gene lost 3 bases and the J gene lost 0 bases, with 13 bases spanning the gap. This CDR3 is CASSSLGGSSYEQYF. The DNA for the CDR3 is TGCGCCAGCAGCTCGCTTGGGGGGAGCTCCTACGAGCAGTACTTC.

The genes are TRBV28 and TRBJ2-3, with D maybe TRBD2 (6 bases). V was cut by 2 bases and J by 8 bases, with 17 bases left in between. The CDR3 length is 15 residues. Germline V gene sequence: CDR1 MDHEN, CDR2 SYDVKM. The CDR3 coding sequence is TGTGCCAGCAGTTTAGTGGGGGAGGCGGTGAGTACGCAGTATTTT. Translation: CASSLVGEAVSTQYF.

The chain combines TRBV4-1 with TRBJ2-7; no firm D call. Germline assignment: CDR1 MGHRA and CDR2 YSYEKL. V was clipped by 1 base and J by 1 base, with 8 bases between them. The CDR3 runs 14 residues. The CDR3 here is CASSQGDKSYEQYF. The CDR3 DNA reads TGCGCCAGCAGCCAAGGAGACAAATCCTACGAGCAGTACTTC.

The V gene is TRBV2, the J gene TRBJ2-7; a weak D match, TRBD2 (5 bases). Germline values: CDR1 SNHLY, CDR2 FYNNEI. The length of the CDR3 is 14 residues. V was shortened by 7 bases and J by 2 bases, with 15 bases between the two germline ends. CDR3 bases: TGTGCCAGCATCCCTAACGGGAACCCCTACGAGCAGTACTTC. Its protein is CASIPNGNPYEQYF.

CDR3 DNA: TGTGCCAGCAGCCAGACCCGTTCTGGGGAGCAGTACTTC. It specifies CASSQTRSGEQYF. This chain connects TRBV28 to TRBJ2-7; no firm D call. The CDR3 has 13 amino acids. The V gene's germline CDR1 is MDHEN and CDR2 SYDVKM. V was shortened by 6 bases and J by 7 bases, with 16 bases between the two germline ends.